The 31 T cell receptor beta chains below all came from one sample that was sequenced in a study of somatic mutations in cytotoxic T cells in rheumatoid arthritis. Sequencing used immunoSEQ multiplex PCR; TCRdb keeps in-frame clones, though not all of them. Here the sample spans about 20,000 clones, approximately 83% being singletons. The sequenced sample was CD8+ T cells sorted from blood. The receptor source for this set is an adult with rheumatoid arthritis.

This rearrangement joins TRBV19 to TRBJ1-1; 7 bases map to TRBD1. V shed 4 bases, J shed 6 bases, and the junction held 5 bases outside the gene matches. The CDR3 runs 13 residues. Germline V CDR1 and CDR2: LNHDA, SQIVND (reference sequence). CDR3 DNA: TGTGCCAGTAGTACCAACCAGGGGGCTGAAGCTTTCTTT. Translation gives CASSTNQGAEAFF.

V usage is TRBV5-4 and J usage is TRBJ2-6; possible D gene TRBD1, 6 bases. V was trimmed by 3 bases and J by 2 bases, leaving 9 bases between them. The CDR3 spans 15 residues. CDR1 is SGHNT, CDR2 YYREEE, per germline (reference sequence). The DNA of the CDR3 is TGTGCCAGCAGCTGGGGACAAGCTGGGGCCAACGTCCTGACTTTC. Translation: CASSWGQAGANVLTF.

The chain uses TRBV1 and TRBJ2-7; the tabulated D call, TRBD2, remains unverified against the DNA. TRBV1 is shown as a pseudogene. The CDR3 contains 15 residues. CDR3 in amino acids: CTSSHGLAGGCEQYV. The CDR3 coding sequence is TGCACCAGCAGCCACGGTCTAGCGGGCGGTTGCGAGCAGTACGTC.

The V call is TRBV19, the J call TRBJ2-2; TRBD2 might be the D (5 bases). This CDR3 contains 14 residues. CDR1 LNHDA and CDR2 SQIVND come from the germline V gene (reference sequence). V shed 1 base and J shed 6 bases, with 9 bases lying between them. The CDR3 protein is CASSIVRGSGELFF. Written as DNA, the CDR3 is TGTGCCAGTAGTATAGTACGAGGGTCCGGGGAGCTGTTTTTT.

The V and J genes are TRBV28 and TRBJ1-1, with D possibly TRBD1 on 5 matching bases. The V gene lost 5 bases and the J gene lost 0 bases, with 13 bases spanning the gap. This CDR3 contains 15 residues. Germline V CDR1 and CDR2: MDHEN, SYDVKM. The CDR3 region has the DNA TGTGCCAGCAGTGTTTGGGGCACCATGAACACTGAAGCTTTCTTT. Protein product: CASSVWGTMNTEAFF.

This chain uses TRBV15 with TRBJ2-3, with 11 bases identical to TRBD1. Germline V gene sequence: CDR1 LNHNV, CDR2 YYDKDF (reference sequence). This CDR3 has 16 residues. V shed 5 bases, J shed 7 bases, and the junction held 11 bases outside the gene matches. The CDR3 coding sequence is TGTGCCACCAGCCGTCCGTTGGGACAGGGGGAAAATACGCAGTATTTT. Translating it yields CATSRPLGQGENTQYF.

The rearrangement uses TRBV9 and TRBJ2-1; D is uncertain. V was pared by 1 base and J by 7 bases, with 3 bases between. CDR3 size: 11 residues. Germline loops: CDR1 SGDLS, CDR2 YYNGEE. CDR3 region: CASSVLNEQFF. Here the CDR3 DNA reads TGTGCCAGCAGCGTATTAAATGAGCAGTTCTTC.

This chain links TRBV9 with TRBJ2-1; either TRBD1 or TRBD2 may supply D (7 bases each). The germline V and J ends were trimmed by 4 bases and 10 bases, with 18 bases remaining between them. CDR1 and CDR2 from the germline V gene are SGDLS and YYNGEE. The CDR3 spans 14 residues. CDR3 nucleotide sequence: TGTGCCAGCAGCATGGGGGGGGGACAGTCGGAGCAGTTCTTC. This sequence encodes CASSMGGGQSEQFF. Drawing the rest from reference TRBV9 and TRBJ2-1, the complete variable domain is DSGVTQTPKHLITATGQRVTLRCSPRSGDLSVYWYQQSLDQGLQFLIQYYNGEERAKGNILERFSAQQFPDLHSELNLSSLELGDSALYFCASSMGGGQSEQFFGPGTRLTVL.

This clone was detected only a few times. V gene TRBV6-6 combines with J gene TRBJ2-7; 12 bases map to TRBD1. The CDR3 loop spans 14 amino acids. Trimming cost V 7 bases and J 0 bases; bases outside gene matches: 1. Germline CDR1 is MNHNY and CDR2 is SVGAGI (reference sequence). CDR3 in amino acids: CASTGQGASYEQYF. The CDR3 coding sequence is TGTGCCAGCACGGGACAGGGGGCCTCCTACGAGCAGTACTTC.

CDR3 bases: TGTGCCAGCAGTTTTACTATGGGGGACAGGGGTCCGAGTTATCCCAACTATGGCTACACCTTC. Translated: CASSFTMGDRGPSYPNYGYTF. The chain links TRBV27 to TRBJ1-2, with TRBD1 matching 10 bases. Germline CDR1 is MNHEY and CDR2 is SMNVEV (reference sequence). Unmatched junction bases numbered 21, after V lost 3 bases and J lost 2 bases. The CDR3 length is 21 residues.

CDR3 sequence reads: CASSLAGTVPDTQYF. The CDR3 nucleotides read TGTGCCAGCAGCTTAGCGGGCACAGTACCAGATACGCAGTATTTT. This chain connects TRBV7-6 to TRBJ2-3; D uncertain. Germline V CDR1 and CDR2: SGHVS, FNYEAQ. The CDR3 is made up of 15 amino acids. Between the trimmed V and J ends, which lost 0 bases and 4 bases, there was a span of 11 bases. Supplemented by reference TRBV7-6 and TRBJ2-3, the full variable domain reads GAGVSQSPRYKVTKRGQDVALRCDPISGHVSLYWYRQALGQGPEFLTYFNYEAQQDKSGLPNDRFSAERPEGSISTLTIQRTEQRDSAMYRCASSLAGTVPDTQYFGPGTRLTVL.

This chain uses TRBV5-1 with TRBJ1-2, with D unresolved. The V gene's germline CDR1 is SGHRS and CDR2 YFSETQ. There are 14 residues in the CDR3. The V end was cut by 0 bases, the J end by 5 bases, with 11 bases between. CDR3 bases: TGCGCCAGCAGCTTGGAGGATCTGGGGTATGGCTACACCTTC. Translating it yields CASSLEDLGYGYTF.

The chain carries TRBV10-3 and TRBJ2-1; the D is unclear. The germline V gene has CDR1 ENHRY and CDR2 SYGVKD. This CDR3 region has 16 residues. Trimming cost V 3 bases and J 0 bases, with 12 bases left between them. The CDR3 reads CAISDPKGSSYNEQFF. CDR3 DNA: TGTGCCATCAGTGACCCCAAGGGTTCCTCCTACAATGAGCAGTTCTTC.

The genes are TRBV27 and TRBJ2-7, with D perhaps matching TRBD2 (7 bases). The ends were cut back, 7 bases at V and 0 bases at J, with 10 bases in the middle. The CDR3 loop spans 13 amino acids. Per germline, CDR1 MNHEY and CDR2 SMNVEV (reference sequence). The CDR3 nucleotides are TGTGCCAGCAAGGGGGGGAGCTCCTACGAGCAGTACTTC. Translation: CASKGGSSYEQYF.

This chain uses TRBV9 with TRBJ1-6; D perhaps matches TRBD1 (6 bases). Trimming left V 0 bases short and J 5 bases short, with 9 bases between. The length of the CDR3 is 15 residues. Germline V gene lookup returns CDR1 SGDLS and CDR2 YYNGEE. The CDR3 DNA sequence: TGTGCCAGCAGCGTAGCGGCAGGGGATAATTCACCCCTCCACTTT. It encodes CASSVAAGDNSPLHF.

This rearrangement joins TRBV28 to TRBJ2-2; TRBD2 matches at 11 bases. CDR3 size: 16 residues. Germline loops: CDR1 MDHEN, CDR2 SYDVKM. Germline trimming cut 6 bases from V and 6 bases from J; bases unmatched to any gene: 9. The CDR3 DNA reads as TGTGCCAGCAGGCCACTAGCGGGGGAATCCGCCGGGGAGCTGTTTTTT. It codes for CASRPLAGESAGELFF.

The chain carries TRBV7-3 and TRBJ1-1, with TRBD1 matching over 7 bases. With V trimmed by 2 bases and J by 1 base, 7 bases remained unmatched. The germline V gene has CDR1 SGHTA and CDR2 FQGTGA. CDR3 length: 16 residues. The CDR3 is CASSLGTDRGNTEAFF. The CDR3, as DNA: TGTGCCAGCAGCTTAGGGACAGACCGGGGGAACACTGAAGCTTTCTTT.

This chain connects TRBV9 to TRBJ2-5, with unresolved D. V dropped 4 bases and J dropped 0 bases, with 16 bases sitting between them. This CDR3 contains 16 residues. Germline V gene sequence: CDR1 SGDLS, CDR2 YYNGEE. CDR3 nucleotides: TGTGCCAGCAGCCCCAAGCCGGGCAGACACCAAGAGACCCAGTACTTC. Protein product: CASSPKPGRHQETQYF.

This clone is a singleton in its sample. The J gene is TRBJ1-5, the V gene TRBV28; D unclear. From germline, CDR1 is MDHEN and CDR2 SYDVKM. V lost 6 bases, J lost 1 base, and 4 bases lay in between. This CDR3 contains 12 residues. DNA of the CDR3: TGTGCCAGCAGCAGGAGCAATCAGCCCCAGCATTTT. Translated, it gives CASSRSNQPQHF.

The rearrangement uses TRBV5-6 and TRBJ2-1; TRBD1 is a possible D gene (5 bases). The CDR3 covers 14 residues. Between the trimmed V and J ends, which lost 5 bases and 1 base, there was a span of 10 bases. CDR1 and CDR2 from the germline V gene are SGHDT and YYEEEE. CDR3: CASSFRASYNEQFF. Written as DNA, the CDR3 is TGTGCCAGCAGTTTCAGGGCTTCCTACAATGAGCAGTTCTTC. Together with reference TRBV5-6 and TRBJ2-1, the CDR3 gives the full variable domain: DAGVTQSPTHLIKTRGQQVTLRCSPKSGHDTVSWYQQALGQGPQFIFQYYEEEERQRGNFPDRFSGHQFPNYSSELNVNALLLGDSALYLCASSFRASYNEQFFGPGTRLTVL.

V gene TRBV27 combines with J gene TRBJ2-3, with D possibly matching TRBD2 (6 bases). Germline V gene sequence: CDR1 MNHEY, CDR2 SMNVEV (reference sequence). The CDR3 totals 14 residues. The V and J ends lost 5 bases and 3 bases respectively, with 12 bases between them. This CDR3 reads CASSLWTTTDTQYF. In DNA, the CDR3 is TGTGCCAGCAGTCTCTGGACTACTACAGATACGCAGTATTTT.

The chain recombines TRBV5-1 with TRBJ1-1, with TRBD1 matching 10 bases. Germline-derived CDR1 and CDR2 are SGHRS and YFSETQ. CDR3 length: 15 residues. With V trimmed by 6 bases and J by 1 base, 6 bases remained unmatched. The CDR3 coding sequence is TGCGCCAGCAACGACAGGGGGCAGACGAACACTGAAGCTTTCTTT. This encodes CASNDRGQTNTEAFF.

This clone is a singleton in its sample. CDR3 coding DNA: TGCGCCAGCAGAGGAGGGACTCCAATCACCGGGGAGCTGTTTTTT. This gives the protein CASRGGTPITGELFF. The chain has TRBV4-1 and TRBJ2-2, with D perhaps TRBD2 (6 bases). This CDR3 comprises 15 residues. The V and J ends lost 6 bases and 4 bases respectively, with 15 bases between them. The germline V gene has CDR1 MGHRA and CDR2 YSYEKL.

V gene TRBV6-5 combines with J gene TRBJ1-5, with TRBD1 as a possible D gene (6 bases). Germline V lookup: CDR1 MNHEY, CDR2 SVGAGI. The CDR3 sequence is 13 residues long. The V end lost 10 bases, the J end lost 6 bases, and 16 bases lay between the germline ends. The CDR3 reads CATPGEVGQPQHF. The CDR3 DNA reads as TGTGCCACCCCAGGGGAGGTGGGTCAGCCCCAGCATTTT.

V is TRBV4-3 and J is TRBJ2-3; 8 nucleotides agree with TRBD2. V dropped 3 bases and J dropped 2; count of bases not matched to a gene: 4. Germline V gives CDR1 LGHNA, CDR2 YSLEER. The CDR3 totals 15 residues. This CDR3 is CASSHLSGTTDTQYF. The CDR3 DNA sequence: TGCGCCAGCAGCCACCTTAGCGGGACCACAGATACGCAGTATTTT.

Written as DNA, the CDR3 is TGTGCCAGCAGTTGGCGTTCAGGGGGCACTGAAGCTTTCTTT. Protein sequence: CASSWRSGGTEAFF. V is TRBV27 and J is TRBJ1-1; TRBD1 matches 7 bases. Germline CDR1 and CDR2: MNHEY and SMNVEV (reference sequence). Losses at the gene ends were 4 bases for V and 4 bases for J; bases not matched to a gene: 6. CDR3 length equals 14 residues.

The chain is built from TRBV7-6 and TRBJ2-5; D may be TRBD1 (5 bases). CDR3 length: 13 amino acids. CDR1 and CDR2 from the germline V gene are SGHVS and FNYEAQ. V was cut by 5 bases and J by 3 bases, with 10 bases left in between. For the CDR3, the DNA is TGTGCCAGCAGCCCTCGCAGGGAAGAGACCCAGTACTTC. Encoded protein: CASSPRREETQYF.

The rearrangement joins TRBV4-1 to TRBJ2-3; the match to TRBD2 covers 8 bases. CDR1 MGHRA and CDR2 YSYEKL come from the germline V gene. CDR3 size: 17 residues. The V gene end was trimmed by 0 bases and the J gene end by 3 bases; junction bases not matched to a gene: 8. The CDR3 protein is CASSQEGGLARTDTQYF. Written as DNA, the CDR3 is TGCGCCAGCAGCCAAGAAGGAGGACTAGCCAGGACAGATACGCAGTATTTT.

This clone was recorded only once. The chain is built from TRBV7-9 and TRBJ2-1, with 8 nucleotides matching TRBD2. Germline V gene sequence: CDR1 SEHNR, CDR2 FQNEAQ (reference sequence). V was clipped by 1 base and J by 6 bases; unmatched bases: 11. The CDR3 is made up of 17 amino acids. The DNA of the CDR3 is TGTGCCAGCAGCTTAGAAACCGGGACTAGGAGCTTCAATGAGCAGTTCTTC. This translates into CASSLETGTRSFNEQFF.

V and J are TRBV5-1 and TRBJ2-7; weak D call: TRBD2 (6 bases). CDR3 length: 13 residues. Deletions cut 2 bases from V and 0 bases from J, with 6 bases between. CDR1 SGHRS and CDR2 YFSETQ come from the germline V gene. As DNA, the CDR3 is TGCGCCAGCAGCTTCGGGGGCTCCTACGAGCAGTACTTC. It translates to CASSFGGSYEQYF. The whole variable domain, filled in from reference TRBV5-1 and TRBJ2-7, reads KAGVTQTPRYLIKTRGQQVTLSCSPISGHRSVSWYQQTPGQGLQFLFEYFSETQRNKGNFPGRFSGRQFSNSRSEMNVSTLELGDSALYLCASSFGGSYEQYFGPGTRLTVT.

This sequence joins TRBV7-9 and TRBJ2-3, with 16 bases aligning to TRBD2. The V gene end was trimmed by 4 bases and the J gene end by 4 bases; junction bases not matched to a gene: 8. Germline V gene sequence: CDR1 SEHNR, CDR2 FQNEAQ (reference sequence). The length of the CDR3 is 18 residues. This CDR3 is CASSYPGTSGRDSDTQYF. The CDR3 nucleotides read TGTGCCAGCAGCTATCCCGGGACTAGCGGGAGGGACTCAGATACGCAGTATTTT.